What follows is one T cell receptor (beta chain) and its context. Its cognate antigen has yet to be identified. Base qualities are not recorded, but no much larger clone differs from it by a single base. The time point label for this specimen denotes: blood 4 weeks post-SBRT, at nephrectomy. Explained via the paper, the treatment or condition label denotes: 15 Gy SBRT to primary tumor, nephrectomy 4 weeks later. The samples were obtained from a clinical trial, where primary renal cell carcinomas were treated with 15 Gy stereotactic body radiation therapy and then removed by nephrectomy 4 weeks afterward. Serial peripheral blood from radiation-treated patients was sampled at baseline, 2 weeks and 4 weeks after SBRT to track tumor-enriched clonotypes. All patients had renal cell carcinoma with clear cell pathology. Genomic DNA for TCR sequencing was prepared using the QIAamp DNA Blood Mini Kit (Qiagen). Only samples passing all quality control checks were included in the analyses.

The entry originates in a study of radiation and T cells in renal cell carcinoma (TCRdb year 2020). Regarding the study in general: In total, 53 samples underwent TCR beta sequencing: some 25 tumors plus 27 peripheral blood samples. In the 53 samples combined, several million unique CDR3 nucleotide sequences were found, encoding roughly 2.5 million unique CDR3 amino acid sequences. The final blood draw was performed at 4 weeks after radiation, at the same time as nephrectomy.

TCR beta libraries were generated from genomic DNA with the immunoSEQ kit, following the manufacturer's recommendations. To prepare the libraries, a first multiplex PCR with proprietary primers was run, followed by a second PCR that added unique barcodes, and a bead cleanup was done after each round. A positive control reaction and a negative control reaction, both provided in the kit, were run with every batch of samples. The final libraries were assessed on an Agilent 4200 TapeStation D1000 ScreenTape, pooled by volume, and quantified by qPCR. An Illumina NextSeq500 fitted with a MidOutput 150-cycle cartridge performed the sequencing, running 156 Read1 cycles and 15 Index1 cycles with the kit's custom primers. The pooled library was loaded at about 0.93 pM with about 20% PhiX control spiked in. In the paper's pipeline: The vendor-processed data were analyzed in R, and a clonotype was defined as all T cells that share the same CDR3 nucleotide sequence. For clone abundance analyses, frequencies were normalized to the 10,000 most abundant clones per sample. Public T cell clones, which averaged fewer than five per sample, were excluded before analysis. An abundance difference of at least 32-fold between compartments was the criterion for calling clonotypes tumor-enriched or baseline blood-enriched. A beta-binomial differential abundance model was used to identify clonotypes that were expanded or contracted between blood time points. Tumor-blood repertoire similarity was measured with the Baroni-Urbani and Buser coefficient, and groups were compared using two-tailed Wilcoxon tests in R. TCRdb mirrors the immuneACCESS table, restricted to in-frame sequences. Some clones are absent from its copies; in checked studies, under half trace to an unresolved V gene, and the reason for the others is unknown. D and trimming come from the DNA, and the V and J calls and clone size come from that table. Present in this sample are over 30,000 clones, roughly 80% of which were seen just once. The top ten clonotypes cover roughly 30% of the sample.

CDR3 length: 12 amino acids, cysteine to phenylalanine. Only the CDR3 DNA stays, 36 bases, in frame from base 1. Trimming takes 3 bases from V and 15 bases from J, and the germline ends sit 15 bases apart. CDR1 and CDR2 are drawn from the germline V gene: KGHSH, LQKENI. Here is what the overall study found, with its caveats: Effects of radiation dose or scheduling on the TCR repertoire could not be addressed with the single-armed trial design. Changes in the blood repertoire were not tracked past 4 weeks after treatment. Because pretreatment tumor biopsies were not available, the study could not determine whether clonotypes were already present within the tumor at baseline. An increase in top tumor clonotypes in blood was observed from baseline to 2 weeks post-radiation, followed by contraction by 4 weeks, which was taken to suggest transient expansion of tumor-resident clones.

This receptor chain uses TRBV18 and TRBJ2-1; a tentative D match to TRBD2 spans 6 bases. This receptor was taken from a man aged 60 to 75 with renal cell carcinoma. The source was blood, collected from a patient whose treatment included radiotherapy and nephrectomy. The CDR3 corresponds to CASSPEGKHLFF. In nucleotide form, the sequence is TGTGCCAGCTCACCGGAGGGGAAGCATCTGTTCTTC.